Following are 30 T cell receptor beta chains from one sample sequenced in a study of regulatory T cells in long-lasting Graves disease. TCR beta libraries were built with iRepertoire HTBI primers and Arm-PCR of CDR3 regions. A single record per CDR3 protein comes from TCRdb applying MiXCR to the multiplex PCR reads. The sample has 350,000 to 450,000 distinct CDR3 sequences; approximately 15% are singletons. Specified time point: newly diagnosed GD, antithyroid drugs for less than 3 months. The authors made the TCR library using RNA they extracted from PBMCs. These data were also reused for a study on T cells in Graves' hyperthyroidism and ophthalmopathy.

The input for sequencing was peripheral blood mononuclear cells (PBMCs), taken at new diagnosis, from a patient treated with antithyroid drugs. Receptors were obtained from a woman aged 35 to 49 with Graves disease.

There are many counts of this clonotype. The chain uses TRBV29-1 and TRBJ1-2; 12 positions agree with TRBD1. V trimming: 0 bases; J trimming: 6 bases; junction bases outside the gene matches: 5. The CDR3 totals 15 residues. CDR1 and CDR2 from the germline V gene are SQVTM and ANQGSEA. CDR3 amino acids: CSVEEGQGAGNGYTF. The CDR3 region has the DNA TGCAGCGTTGAAGAGGGACAGGGGGCGGGTAATGGCTACACCTTC.

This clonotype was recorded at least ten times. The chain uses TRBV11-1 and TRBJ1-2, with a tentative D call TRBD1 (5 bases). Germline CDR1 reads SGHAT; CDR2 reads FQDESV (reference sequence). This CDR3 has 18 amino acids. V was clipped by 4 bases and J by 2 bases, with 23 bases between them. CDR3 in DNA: TGTGCCAGCAGCTCAGAATCCCCGACAGCCGATTTAAACTATGGCTACACCTTC. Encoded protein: CASSSESPTADLNYGYTF.

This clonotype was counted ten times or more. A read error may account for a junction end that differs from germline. CDR3 nucleotides: TGTGCTAGCAGCTTAGGACGAGCGGGAGGCGCAGATACGCAGTATTTT. Its protein product is CASSLGRAGGADTQYF. The chain combines TRBV7-7 with TRBJ2-3; 9 bases agree with TRBD2. The CDR3 totals 16 residues. In germline, CDR1 is SSHAT, CDR2 FNYEAQ (reference sequence). The full variable domain, its missing parts supplied by reference TRBV7-7 and TRBJ2-3, is GAGVSQSPRYKVTKRGQDVTLRCDPISSHATLYWYQQALGQGPEFLTYFNYEAQPDKSGLPSDRFSAERPEGSISTLTIQRTEQRDSAMYRCASSLGRAGGADTQYFGPGTRLTVL.

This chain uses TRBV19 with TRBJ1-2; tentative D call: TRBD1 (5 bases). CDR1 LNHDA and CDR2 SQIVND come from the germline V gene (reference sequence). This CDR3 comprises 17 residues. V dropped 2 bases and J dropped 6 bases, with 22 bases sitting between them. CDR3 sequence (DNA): TGTGCCAGTAGTATATTCCGATCGGGGGACCGGAGGGATGGCTACACCTTC. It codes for CASSIFRSGDRRDGYTF.

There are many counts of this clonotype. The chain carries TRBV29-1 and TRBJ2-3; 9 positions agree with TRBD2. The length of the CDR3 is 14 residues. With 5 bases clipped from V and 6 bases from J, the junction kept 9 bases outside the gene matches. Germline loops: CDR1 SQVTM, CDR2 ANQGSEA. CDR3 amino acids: CSVPLAGGKDTQYF. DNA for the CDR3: TGCAGCGTTCCCCTGGCGGGAGGGAAGGATACGCAGTATTTT.

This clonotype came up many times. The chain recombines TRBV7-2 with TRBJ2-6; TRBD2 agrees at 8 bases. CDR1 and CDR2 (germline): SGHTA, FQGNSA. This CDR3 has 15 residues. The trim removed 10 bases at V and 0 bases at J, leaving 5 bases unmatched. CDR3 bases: TGTGCCACGGGGGGGGGGACCTCTGGGGCCAACGTCCTGACTTTC. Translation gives CATGGGTSGANVLTF. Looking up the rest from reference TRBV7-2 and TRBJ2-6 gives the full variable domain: GAGVSQSPSNKVTEKGKDVELRCDPISGHTALYWYRQSLGQGLEFLIYFQGNSAPDKSGLPSDRFSAERTGGSVSTLTIQRTQQEDSAVYLCATGGGTSGANVLTFGAGSRLTVL.

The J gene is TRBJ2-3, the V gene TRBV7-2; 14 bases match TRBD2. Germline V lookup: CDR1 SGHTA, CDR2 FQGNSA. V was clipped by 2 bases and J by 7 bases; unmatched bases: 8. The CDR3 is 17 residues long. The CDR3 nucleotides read TGTGCCAGCAGCTTAACAAGACTAGCGGGAGGGCCGAATACGCAGTATTTT. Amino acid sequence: CASSLTRLAGGPNTQYF.

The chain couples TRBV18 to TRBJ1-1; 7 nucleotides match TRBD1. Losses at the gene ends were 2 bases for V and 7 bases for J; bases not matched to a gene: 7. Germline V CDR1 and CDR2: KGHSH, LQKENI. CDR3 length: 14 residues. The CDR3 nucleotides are TGTGCCAGCTCACCAGGACAGGCCCGCTATGAAGCTTTCTTT. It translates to CASSPGQARYEAFF.

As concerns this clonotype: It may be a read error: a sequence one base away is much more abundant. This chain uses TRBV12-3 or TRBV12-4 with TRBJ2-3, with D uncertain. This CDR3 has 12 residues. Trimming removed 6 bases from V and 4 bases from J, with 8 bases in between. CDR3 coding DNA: TGTGCCAGCAGCCAACTCTCAGATACGCAGTATTTT. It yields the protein CASSQLSDTQYF.

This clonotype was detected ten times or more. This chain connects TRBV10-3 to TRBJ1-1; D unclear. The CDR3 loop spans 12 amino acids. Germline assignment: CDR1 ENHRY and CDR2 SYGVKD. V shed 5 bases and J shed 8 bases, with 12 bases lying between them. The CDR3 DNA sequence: TGTGCCATCAGTCTTGACCGATCAGAAGCTTTCTTT. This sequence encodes CAISLDRSEAFF.

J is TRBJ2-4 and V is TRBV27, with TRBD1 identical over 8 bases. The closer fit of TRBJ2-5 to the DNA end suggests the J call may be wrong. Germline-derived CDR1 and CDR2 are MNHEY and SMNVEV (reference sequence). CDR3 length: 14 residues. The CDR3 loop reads CASSFAGGRETQYF. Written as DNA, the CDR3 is TGTGCCAGCAGTTTCGCAGGGGGCAGAGAGACCCAGTACTTC.

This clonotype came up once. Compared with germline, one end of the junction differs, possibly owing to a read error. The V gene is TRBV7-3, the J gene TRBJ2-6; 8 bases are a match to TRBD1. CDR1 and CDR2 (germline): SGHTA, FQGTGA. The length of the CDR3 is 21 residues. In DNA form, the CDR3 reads TGCGCCAGCAGCCAAGACCCCAGAACGGCCAGGGGGCTAACTGGGGCCAACGTCCTGACTTTC. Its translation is CASSQDPRTARGLTGANVLTF.

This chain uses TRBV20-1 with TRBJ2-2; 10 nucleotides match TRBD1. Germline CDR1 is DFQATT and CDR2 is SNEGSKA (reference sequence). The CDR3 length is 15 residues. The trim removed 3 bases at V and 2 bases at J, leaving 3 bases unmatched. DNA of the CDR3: TGCAGTGCTAGTAGACAGGGGGCTAACACCGGGGAGCTGTTTTTT. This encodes CSASRQGANTGELFF.

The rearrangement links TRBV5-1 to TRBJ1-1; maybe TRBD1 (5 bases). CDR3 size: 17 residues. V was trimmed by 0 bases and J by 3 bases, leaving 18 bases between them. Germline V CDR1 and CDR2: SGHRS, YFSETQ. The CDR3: CASSLGARGAGDTEAFF. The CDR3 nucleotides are TGCGCCAGCAGCTTGGGGGCAAGGGGCGCCGGGGACACTGAAGCTTTCTTT.

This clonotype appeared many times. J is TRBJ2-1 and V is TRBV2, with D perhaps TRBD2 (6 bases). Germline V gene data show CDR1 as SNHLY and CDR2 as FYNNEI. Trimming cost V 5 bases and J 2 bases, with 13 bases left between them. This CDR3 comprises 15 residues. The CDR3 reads CASSPPGGAYNEQFF. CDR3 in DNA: TGTGCCAGCAGTCCCCCGGGCGGGGCCTACAATGAGCAGTTCTTC.

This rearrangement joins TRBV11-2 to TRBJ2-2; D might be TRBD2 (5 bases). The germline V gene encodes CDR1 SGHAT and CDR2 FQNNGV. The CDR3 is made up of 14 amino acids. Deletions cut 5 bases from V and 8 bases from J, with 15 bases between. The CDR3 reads CASSPLRGMGELFF. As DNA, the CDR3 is TGTGCCAGCAGCCCCCTTAGAGGGATGGGGGAGCTGTTTTTT.

The CDR3 bases are TGTGCCAGCAGTGAAATTTTCTCGCGTCTAGCGGGAGGTAAAGCCTACGAGCAGTACTTC. Protein: CASSEIFSRLAGGKAYEQYF. J is TRBJ2-7 and V is TRBV2; TRBD2 matches 11 bases. The V gene's germline CDR1 is SNHLY and CDR2 FYNNEI. The CDR3 consists of 20 residues. V was clipped by 2 bases and J by 2 bases; unmatched bases: 17.

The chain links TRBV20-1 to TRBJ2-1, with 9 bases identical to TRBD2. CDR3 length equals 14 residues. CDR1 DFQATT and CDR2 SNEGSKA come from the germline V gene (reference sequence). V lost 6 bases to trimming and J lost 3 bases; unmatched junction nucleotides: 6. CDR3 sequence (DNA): TGCAGTGCAAAGCTAGCGGGGCACTACAATGAGCAGTTCTTC. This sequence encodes CSAKLAGHYNEQFF.

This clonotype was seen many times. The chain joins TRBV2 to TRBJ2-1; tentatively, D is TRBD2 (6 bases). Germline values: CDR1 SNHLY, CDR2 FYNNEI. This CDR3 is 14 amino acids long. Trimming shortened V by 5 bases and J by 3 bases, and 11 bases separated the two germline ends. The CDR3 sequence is CASSRELGYNEQFF. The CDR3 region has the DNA TGTGCCAGCAGTCGGGAGCTTGGCTACAATGAGCAGTTCTTC.

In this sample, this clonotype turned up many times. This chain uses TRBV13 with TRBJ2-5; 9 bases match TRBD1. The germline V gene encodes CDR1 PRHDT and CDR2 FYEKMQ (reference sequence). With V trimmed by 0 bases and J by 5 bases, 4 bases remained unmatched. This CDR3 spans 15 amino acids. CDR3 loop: CASSLGDRGAETQYF. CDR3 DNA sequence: TGTGCCAGCAGCTTAGGGGACAGGGGTGCGGAGACCCAGTACTTC.

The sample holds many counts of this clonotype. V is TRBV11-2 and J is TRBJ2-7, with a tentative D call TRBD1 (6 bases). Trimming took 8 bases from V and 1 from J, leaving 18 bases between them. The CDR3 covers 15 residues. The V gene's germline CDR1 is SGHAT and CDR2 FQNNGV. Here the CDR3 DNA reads TGTGCCAGCTCCCAAGGGGGAGCCCCTTCCTACGAGCAGTACTTC. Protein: CASSQGGAPSYEQYF.

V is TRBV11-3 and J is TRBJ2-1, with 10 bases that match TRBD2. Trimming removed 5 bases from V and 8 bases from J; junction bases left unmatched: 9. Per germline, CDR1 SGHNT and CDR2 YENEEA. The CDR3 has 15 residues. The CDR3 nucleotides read TGTGCCAGCAGCCCGAGACGGACTAGCGGAGATGAGCAGTTCTTC. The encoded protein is CASSPRRTSGDEQFF.

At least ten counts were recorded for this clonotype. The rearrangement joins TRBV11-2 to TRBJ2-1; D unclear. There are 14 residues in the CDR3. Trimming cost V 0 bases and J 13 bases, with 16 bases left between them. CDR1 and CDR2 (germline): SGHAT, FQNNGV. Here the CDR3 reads CASSLDNGPRRQFF. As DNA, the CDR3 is TGTGCCAGCAGCTTAGATAACGGCCCCCGACGACAGTTCTTC. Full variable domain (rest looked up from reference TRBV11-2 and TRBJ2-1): EAGVAQSPRYKIIEKRQSVAFWCNPISGHATLYWYQQILGQGPKLLIQFQNNGVVDDSQLPKDRFSAERLKGVDSTLKIQPAKLEDSAVYLCASSLDNGPRRQFFGPGTRLTVL.

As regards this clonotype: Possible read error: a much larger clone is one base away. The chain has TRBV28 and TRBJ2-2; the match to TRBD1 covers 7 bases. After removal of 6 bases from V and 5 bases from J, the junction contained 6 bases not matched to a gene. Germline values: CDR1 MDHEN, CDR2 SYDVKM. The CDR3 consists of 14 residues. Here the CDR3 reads CASRDRFETGELFF. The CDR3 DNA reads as TGTGCCAGCAGGGACAGGTTCGAGACCGGGGAGCTGTTTTTT. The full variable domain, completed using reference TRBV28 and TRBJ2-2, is DVKVTQSSRYLVKRTGEKVFLECVQDMDHENMFWYRQDPGLGLRLIYFSYDVKMKEKGDIPEGYSVSREKKERFSLILESASTNQTSMYLCASRDRFETGELFFGEGSRLTVL.

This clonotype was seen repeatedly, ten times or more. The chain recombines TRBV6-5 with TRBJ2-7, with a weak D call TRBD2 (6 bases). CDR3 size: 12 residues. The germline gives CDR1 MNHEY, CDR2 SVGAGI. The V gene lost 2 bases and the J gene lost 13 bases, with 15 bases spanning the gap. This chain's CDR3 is CASSYGLAELYF. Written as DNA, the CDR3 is TGTGCCAGCAGTTACGGTTTAGCGGAGCTATACTTC.

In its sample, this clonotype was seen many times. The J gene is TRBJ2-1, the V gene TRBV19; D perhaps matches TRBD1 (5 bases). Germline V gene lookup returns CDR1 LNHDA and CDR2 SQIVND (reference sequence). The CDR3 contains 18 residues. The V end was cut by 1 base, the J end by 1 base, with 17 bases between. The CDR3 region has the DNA TGTGCCAGTAGTATAGGTGGCAGGGAAACGCCGTCCTACAATGAGCAGTTCTTC. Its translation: CASSIGGRETPSYNEQFF.

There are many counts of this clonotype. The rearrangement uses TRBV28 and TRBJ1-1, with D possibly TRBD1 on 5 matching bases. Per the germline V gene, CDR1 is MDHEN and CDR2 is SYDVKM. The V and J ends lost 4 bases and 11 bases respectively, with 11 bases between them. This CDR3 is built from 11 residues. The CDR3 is CASSWGLRAFF. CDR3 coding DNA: TGTGCCAGCAGTTGGGGCCTTAGGGCTTTCTTT.

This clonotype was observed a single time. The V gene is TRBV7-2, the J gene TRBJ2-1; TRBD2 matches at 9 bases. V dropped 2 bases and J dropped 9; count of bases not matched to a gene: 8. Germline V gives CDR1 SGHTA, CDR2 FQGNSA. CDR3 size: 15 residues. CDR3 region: CASSLLATSGIEQFF. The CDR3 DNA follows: TGTGCCAGCAGCTTACTCGCGACTAGCGGTATTGAGCAGTTCTTC.

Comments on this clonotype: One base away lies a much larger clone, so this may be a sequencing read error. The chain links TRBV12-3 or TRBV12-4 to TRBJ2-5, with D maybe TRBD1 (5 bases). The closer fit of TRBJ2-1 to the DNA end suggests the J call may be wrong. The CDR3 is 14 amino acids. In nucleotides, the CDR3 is TGTGCCAGCAGTTGGAGAGTTGGGGCGGATAAGCAGTTCTTC. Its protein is CASSWRVGADKQFF.

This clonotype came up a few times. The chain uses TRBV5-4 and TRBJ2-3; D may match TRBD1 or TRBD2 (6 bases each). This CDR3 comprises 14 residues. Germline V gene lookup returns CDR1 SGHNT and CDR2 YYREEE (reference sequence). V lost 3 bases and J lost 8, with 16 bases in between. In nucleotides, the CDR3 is TGTGCCAGCAGCTCGGGGGACACCCTAGGTACGCAGTATTTT. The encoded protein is CASSSGDTLGTQYF. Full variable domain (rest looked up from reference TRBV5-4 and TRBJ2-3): ETGVTQSPTHLIKTRGQQVTLRCSSQSGHNTVSWYQQALGQGPQFIFQYYREEENGRGNFPPRFSGLQFPNYSSELNVNALELDDSALYLCASSSGDTLGTQYFGPGTRLTVL.